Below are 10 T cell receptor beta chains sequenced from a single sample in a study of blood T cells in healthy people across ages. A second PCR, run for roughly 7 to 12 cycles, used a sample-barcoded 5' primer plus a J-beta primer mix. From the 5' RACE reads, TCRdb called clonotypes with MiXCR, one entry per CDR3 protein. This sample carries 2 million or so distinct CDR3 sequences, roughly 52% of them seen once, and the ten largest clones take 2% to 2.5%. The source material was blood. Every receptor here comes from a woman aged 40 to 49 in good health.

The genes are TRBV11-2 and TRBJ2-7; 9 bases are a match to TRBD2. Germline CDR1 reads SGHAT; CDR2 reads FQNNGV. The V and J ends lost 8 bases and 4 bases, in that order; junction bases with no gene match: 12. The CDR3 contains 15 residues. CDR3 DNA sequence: TGTGCCAGCCGGAAACCGGGACTAGCCGATTACGAGCAGTACTTC. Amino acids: CASRKPGLADYEQYF.

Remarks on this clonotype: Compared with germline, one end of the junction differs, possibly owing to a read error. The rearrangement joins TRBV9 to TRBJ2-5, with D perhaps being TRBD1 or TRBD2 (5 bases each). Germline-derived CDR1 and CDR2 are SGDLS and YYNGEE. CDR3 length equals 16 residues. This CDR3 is CASSVAHWQGQETQYF. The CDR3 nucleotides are TGTGCCAGTAGCGTAGCCCATTGGCAGGGCCAAGAGACCCAGTACTTC.

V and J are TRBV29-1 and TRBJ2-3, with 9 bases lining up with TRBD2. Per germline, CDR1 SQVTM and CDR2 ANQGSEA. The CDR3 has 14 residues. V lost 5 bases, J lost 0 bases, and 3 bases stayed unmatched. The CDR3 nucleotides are TGCAGCGTTTTTCTAGCGGGGAGCACAGATACGCAGTATTTT. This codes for CSVFLAGSTDTQYF.

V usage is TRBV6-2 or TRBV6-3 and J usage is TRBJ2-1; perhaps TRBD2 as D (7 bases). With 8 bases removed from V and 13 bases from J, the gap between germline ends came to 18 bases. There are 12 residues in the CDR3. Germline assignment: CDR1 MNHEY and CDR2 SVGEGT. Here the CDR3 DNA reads TGTGCCAGCGCAGTTAGGGAGGGGGTACAGTTCTTC. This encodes CASAVREGVQFF.

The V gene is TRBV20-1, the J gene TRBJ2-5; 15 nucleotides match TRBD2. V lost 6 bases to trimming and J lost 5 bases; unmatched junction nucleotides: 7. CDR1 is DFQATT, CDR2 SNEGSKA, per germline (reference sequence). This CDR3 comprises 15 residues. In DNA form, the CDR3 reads TGCAGTGCCCTAGGGACTAGCGGGGGGCTGGAGACCCAGTACTTC. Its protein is CSALGTSGGLETQYF.

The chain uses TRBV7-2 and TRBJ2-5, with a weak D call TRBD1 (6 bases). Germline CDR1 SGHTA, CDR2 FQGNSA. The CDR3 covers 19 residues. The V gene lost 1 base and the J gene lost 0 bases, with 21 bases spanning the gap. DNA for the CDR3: TGTGCCAGCAGCTTAGTCGGTCGTAGGGGGTTCGGCTACCAAGAGACCCAGTACTTC. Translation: CASSLVGRRGFGYQETQYF.

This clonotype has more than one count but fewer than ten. The CDR3 DNA reads TGCAGTGCTAGAGATCAAGCGGGGGGCCCGCTGTACTTC. Translation: CSARDQAGGPLYF. V and J are TRBV20-1 and TRBJ2-5, with 9 bases aligning to TRBD2. Unmatched junction bases numbered 9, after V lost 0 bases and J lost 13 bases. The CDR3 is 13 residues long. Germline V gene data show CDR1 as DFQATT and CDR2 as SNEGSKA (reference sequence).

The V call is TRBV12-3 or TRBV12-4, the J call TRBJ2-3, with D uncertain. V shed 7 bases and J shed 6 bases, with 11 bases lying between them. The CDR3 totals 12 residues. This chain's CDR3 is CASTTPRDTQYF. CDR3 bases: TGTGCCAGCACAACACCGAGGGATACGCAGTATTTT.

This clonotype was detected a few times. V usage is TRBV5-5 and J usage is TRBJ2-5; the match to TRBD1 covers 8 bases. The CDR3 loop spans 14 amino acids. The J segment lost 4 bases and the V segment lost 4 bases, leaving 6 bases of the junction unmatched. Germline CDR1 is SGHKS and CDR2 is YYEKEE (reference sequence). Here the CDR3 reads CASSPTGGTETQYF. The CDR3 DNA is TGTGCCAGCAGCCCCACAGGGGGTACAGAGACCCAGTACTTC.

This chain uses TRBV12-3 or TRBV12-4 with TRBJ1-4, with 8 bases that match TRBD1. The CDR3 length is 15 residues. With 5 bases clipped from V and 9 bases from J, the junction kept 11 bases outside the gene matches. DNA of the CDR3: TGTGCCAGCAGTGCGTATCGGGACAGGCGGCAAAAACTGTTTTTT. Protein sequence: CASSAYRDRRQKLFF.